This entry lists 24 T cell receptor beta chains sequenced from one sample in a study of blood T cell repertoires in COVID-19. Produced via immunoSEQ multiplex PCR; TCRdb's table is partial and in-frame only. Altogether some 460,000 clones are present, nearly 90% being singletons, with the ten largest covering approximately 2%. Sequencing input: PBMCs or T cells enriched from blood (not recorded which). The receptors derive from a woman aged 18-29 years with acute COVID-19.

This chain links TRBV5-4 with TRBJ1-5; unclear D gene. Trimming left V 1 base short and J 3 bases short, with 8 bases between. This CDR3 region has 14 residues. Germline CDR1 SGHNT, CDR2 YYREEE (reference sequence). CDR3 DNA sequence: TGTGCCAGCAGCTTGACCCCACACAATCAGCCCCAGCATTTT. It is translated as CASSLTPHNQPQHF.

This sequence joins TRBV12-5 and TRBJ2-5, with 10 bases lining up with TRBD2. Trimming cost V 5 bases and J 5 bases; bases outside gene matches: 23. CDR1 and CDR2 (germline): LGHNT, FRNRAP. The length of the CDR3 is 20 residues. CDR3 residues: CASGKPPRPSGGWREETQYF. DNA of the CDR3: TGTGCTAGTGGTAAACCCCCCCGGCCTAGCGGGGGTTGGAGAGAGGAGACCCAGTACTTC.

CDR3 DNA sequence: TGCGCCAGCAGCGGAGTAGCGGGATACAATGAGCAGTTCTTC. It yields the protein CASSGVAGYNEQFF. V usage is TRBV4-3 and J usage is TRBJ2-1, with 8 bases that match TRBD2. This CDR3 contains 14 residues. Trimming took 5 bases from V and 4 from J; bases not matched to a gene: 4. The germline CDR1 and CDR2 sequences are LGHNA and YSLEER.

The V gene is TRBV27, the J gene TRBJ1-1; no reliable D call. This CDR3 region has 15 residues. V shed 6 bases and J shed 2 bases, with 16 bases lying between them. Germline CDR1 and CDR2: MNHEY and SMNVEV (reference sequence). CDR3 in amino acids: CASRFLGGGNTEAFF. The DNA of the CDR3 is TGTGCCAGCAGATTTCTAGGCGGCGGAAACACTGAAGCTTTCTTT.

In its sample, this clone was seen once. This rearrangement joins TRBV5-1 to TRBJ2-7; 8 positions agree with TRBD1. CDR1 and CDR2 (germline): SGHRS, YFSETQ. V gave up 2 bases and J gave up 2 bases; unmatched junction bases: 3. This CDR3 contains 14 residues. The CDR3 nucleotides read TGCGCCAGCAGCTTACAGGGGGATACCTACGAGCAGTACTTC. Residues: CASSLQGDTYEQYF.

This clone was counted once. V is TRBV2 and J is TRBJ1-2; TRBD1 agrees at 11 bases. Germline V gene data show CDR1 as SNHLY and CDR2 as FYNNEI. V was clipped by 6 bases and J by 4 bases; unmatched bases: 7. This CDR3 spans 15 amino acids. CDR3: CASSEGQGESYGYTF. The CDR3 coding sequence is TGTGCCAGCAGCGAGGGACAGGGGGAATCCTATGGCTACACCTTC.

The rearrangement joins TRBV5-4 to TRBJ2-1, with a tentative D call TRBD2 (6 bases). The CDR3 spans 17 residues. Trimming took off 2 bases at V and 5 bases at J, with 20 bases between the two ends. The germline CDR1 and CDR2 sequences are SGHNT and YYREEE (reference sequence). As DNA, the CDR3 is TGTGCCAGCAGCTTACTTTATGGGACTGTACGCGACAATGAGCAGTTCTTC. Protein: CASSLLYGTVRDNEQFF. Looking up the rest from reference TRBV5-4 and TRBJ2-1 gives the full variable domain: ETGVTQSPTHLIKTRGQQVTLRCSSQSGHNTVSWYQQALGQGPQFIFQYYREEENGRGNFPPRFSGLQFPNYSSELNVNALELDDSALYLCASSLLYGTVRDNEQFFGPGTRLTVL.

In the case of this clone: The sample carries other DNA sequences with the same CDR3. DNA for the CDR3: TGTGCCAGCAGGCAGGGTTCTGGGGCCAACGTCCTGACTTTC. Translated, it gives CASRQGSGANVLTF. The chain recombines TRBV3-1 (or the pseudogene TRBV3-2) with TRBJ2-6; perhaps TRBD1 as D (5 bases). The V gene's germline CDR1 is LGHDT and CDR2 YNNKEL (reference sequence). Between the trimmed V and J ends, which lost 6 bases and 1 base, there was a span of 7 bases. The CDR3 covers 14 residues.

Note on this clone: Other DNA sequences in this sample translate to the same CDR3. This chain joins TRBV19 and TRBJ2-7, with 8 bases that match TRBD2. V lost 3 bases and J lost 4; bases outside the gene matches: 5. Germline V gene lookup returns CDR1 LNHDA and CDR2 SQIVND (reference sequence). CDR3 size: 14 residues. The CDR3 spells CASSIGRAGYEQYF. CDR3 in DNA: TGTGCCAGTAGTATCGGGAGGGCAGGGTACGAGCAGTACTTC.

The chain employs TRBV15 and TRBJ2-5, with TRBD2 matching 7 bases. Looked up from germline, CDR1 is LNHNV and CDR2 is YYDKDF (reference sequence). J lost 5 bases, V lost 0 bases, and 6 bases had no gene match. The CDR3 is 15 residues long. The CDR3 DNA is TGTGCCACCAGCAGAGAACCGGGGGGTCGGGAGACCCAGTACTTC. It yields the protein CATSREPGGRETQYF.

CDR3 DNA sequence: TGTGCCAGCAGGCCGACTAGCGGGGGGCCCCGATTGGACAATGAGCAGTTCTTC. Protein product: CASRPTSGGPRLDNEQFF. The chain carries TRBV2 and TRBJ2-1, with 13 bases aligning to TRBD2. CDR3 length: 18 amino acids. V lost 6 bases and J lost 5; bases outside the gene matches: 13. From germline, CDR1 is SNHLY and CDR2 FYNNEI.

This chain links TRBV19 with TRBJ2-2, with 14 bases fitting TRBD2. The trim removed 5 bases at V and 3 bases at J, leaving 11 bases unmatched. The CDR3 has 19 residues. Germline V lookup: CDR1 LNHDA, CDR2 SQIVND (reference sequence). DNA for the CDR3: TGTGCCAGTAGTTCCCGACTAGCGGGGGGGTTTGGCGACACCGGGGAGCTGTTTTTT. It codes for CASSSRLAGGFGDTGELFF. Looking up the rest from reference TRBV19 and TRBJ2-2 gives the full variable domain: DGGITQSPKYLFRKEGQNVTLSCEQNLNHDAMYWYRQDPGQGLRLIYYSQIVNDFQKGDIAEGYSVSREKKESFPLTVTSAQKNPTAFYLCASSSRLAGGFGDTGELFFGEGSRLTVL.

This clone was detected once. V and J are TRBV5-1 and TRBJ2-7, with a possible D match to TRBD1 (6 bases). The CDR3 consists of 15 residues. Germline V lookup: CDR1 SGHRS, CDR2 YFSETQ. V lost 4 bases and J lost 5, with 19 bases in between. The CDR3: CASSLIPQGRHEQYF. In nucleotides, the CDR3 is TGCGCCAGCAGCCTGATACCACAGGGAAGGCACGAGCAGTACTTC.

The rearrangement links TRBV5-4 to TRBJ2-1, with TRBD1 identical over 10 bases. Trimming removed 4 bases from V and 4 bases from J; junction bases left unmatched: 5. This CDR3 is 15 amino acids long. Germline V gives CDR1 SGHNT, CDR2 YYREEE (reference sequence). Here the CDR3 reads CASSPGTGEYNEQFF. CDR3 DNA sequence: TGTGCCAGCAGCCCCGGGACAGGGGAGTACAATGAGCAGTTCTTC.

This chain links TRBV19 with TRBJ2-2, with TRBD1 matching 10 bases. This CDR3 contains 15 residues. With V trimmed by 10 bases and J by 4 bases, 9 bases remained unmatched. Germline V CDR1 and CDR2: LNHDA, SQIVND (reference sequence). Here the CDR3 DNA reads TGTGCCACTACCAGACAGGGGGCGCGCACCGGGGAGCTGTTTTTT. Its translation is CATTRQGARTGELFF.

The gene calls are TRBV19 and TRBJ2-7; possibly TRBD2 for D (6 bases). V shed 3 bases and J shed 3 bases, with 15 bases lying between them. Germline loops: CDR1 LNHDA, CDR2 SQIVND (reference sequence). CDR3 length: 15 amino acids. The DNA of the CDR3 is TGTGCCAGTAGTATTCCCGGAACGGAGGGCTACGAGCAGTACTTC. Translating it yields CASSIPGTEGYEQYF.

The chain employs TRBV3-1 (or the pseudogene TRBV3-2) and TRBJ2-7, with D possibly TRBD2 on 5 matching bases. Trimming removed 1 base from V and 5 bases from J, with 15 bases in between. The CDR3 is 15 residues long. From germline, CDR1 is LGHDT and CDR2 YNNKEL (reference sequence). CDR3: CASSQGVGRRDEQYF. The CDR3 nucleotides read TGTGCCAGCAGCCAAGGGGTTGGGAGAAGGGACGAGCAGTACTTC.

This clone occurred a few times. The CDR3 loop is CSVPRGGQTIETQYF. CDR3 bases: TGCAGCGTTCCCCGAGGGGGCCAGACCATAGAGACCCAGTACTTC. The chain is built from TRBV29-1 and TRBJ2-5; 7 bases align to TRBD1. The CDR3 covers 15 residues. V was pared by 5 bases and J by 4 bases, with 13 bases of the junction left unmatched. Germline values: CDR1 SQVTM, CDR2 ANQGSEA.

The genes are TRBV11-3 and TRBJ2-5; D might be TRBD1 (6 bases). V lost 3 bases to trimming and J lost 4 bases, with 9 bases between them. There are 13 residues in the CDR3. Germline values: CDR1 SGHNT, CDR2 YENEEA. The CDR3 sequence is CASSFYRAETQYF. CDR3 sequence (DNA): TGTGCCAGCAGCTTTTACAGGGCAGAGACCCAGTACTTC.

The chain carries TRBV10-3 and TRBJ2-7, with D tentatively TRBD1 (5 bases). The CDR3 runs 11 residues. The V end was cut by 8 bases, the J end by 6 bases, with 11 bases between. Per germline, CDR1 ENHRY and CDR2 SYGVKD. The chain's CDR3 is CAIAGFGEQYF. For the CDR3, the DNA is TGTGCCATCGCAGGGTTCGGCGAGCAGTACTTC.

The chain carries TRBV27 and TRBJ1-1; 7 positions agree with TRBD1. This CDR3 contains 16 residues. Germline V gene sequence: CDR1 MNHEY, CDR2 SMNVEV (reference sequence). V gave up 6 bases and J gave up 2 bases; unmatched junction bases: 12. The CDR3 DNA is TGTGCCAGCAGAGTCAGTCCGGGACAGCGAAACACTGAAGCTTTCTTT. It codes for CASRVSPGQRNTEAFF.

In its sample, this clone was seen a few times. The V and J genes are TRBV10-1 and TRBJ1-5; tentative D call: TRBD1 (6 bases). Trimming left V 5 bases short and J 6 bases short, with 11 bases between. The CDR3 totals 13 residues. In germline, CDR1 is WNHNN, CDR2 SYGVQD (reference sequence). CDR3 bases: TGCGCCAGCAGTTTGACAGGCTCTCAGCCCCAGCATTTT. The encoded protein is CASSLTGSQPQHF.

The J gene is TRBJ1-4, the V gene TRBV28, with 9 bases matching TRBD1. The CDR3 extends over 14 amino acids. The V segment lost 2 bases and the J segment 7 bases; nucleotides outside the gene matches: 2. CDR1 MDHEN and CDR2 SYDVKM come from the germline V gene. The CDR3 loop is CASSLRDRVEKLFF. In DNA form, the CDR3 reads TGTGCCAGCAGTTTAAGGGACAGGGTTGAAAAACTGTTTTTT.

This chain links TRBV19 with TRBJ2-2; 14 bases are a match to TRBD2. V shed 8 bases, J shed 4 bases, and the junction held 0 bases outside the gene matches. The CDR3 is 14 amino acids. CDR1 is LNHDA and CDR2 is SQIVND in the germline V gene (reference sequence). The CDR3 sequence is CASGLAGGTGELFF. The CDR3 DNA is TGTGCCAGTGGACTAGCGGGGGGCACCGGGGAGCTGTTTTTT.